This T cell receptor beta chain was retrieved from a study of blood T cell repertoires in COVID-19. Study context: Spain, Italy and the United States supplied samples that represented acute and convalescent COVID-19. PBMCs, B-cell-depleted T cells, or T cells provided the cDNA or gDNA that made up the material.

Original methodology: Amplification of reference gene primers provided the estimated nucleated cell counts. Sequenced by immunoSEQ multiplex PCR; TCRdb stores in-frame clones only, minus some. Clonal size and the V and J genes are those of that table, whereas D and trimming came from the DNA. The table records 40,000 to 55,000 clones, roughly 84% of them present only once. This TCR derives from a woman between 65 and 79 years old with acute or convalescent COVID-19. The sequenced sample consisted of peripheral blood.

CDR3 coding DNA: TGTGCCACCACGACAGGGATCAACTCTGGAAACACCATATATTTT. Protein sequence: CATTTGINSGNTIYF. The rearrangement uses TRBV15 and TRBJ1-3, with 7 bases fitting TRBD1. Germline V lookup: CDR1 LNHNV, CDR2 YYDKDF (reference sequence). V shed 7 bases, J shed 0 bases, and the junction held 6 bases outside the gene matches. The CDR3 runs to 15 residues. Drawing the rest from reference TRBV15 and TRBJ1-3, the complete variable domain is DAMVIQNPRYQVTQFGKPVTLSCSQTLNHNVMYWYQQKSSQAPKLLFHYYDKDFNNEADTPDNFQSRRPNTSFCFLDIRSPGLGDTAMYLCATTTGINSGNTIYFGEGSWLTVV.